The 11 T cell receptor beta chains below all came from one sample that was sequenced in a study of neurological immune-mediated disorders. TCRdb reanalysed the 5' RACE reads using MiXCR and keeps one entry per CDR3 protein. The table records 80,000 to 95,000 distinct CDR3 sequences, under 4.5% of them present only once. The sample taken for sequencing was PBMCs. Every receptor here comes from a woman aged 45-65 years with multiple sclerosis.

This clonotype was recorded many times. The chain is built from TRBV7-2 and TRBJ2-7, with unresolved D. Germline loops: CDR1 SGHTA, CDR2 FQGNSA. Trimming took off 1 base at V and 3 bases at J, with 7 bases between the two ends. The CDR3 sequence is 13 residues long. CDR3 sequence: CASSLVSIYEQYF. As DNA, the CDR3 is TGTGCCAGCAGCTTAGTATCTATCTACGAGCAGTACTTC.

This clonotype appeared many times. The chain joins TRBV7-2 to TRBJ2-5, with TRBD2 identical over 7 bases. Germline assignment: CDR1 SGHTA and CDR2 FQGNSA. The CDR3 covers 15 residues. V gave up 1 base and J gave up 2 bases; unmatched junction bases: 4. Written as DNA, the CDR3 is TGTGCCAGCAGCTTAGGGGGCGGGAGTCAAGAGACCCAGTACTTC. Its protein product is CASSLGGGSQETQYF.

This clonotype was counted a few times. The germline gene is not matched at one end of the junction; a read error may be the cause. This chain connects TRBV2 to TRBJ1-5; D not resolved. The CDR3 totals 12 residues. Germline V gene data show CDR1 as SNHLY and CDR2 as FYNNEI. CDR3: CASSEEVKTQNF. In DNA, the CDR3 is TGTGCCAGCAGCGAGGAGGTTAAGACCCAGAATTTT.

This clonotype was observed many times. The chain employs TRBV14 and TRBJ2-1; 7 bases line up with TRBD1. In germline, CDR1 is SGHDN, CDR2 FVKESK. J was trimmed by 3 bases and V by 4 bases; bases with no gene match: 6. The CDR3 totals 15 residues. The CDR3 sequence is CASSPGTALYNEQFF. The CDR3 DNA reads as TGTGCCAGCAGCCCTGGGACAGCACTCTACAATGAGCAGTTCTTC.

The table lists this clonotype with many counts. The chain couples TRBV6-5 to TRBJ1-6; 7 bases agree with TRBD1. Trimming at V came to 5 bases and at J to 7 bases, leaving 5 bases not matched to a gene. This CDR3 spans 14 amino acids. Germline V gives CDR1 MNHEY, CDR2 SVGAGI. CDR3 DNA: TGTGCCAGCAGTAGGGACAGCTTAAATTCACCCCTCCACTTT. Translated, it gives CASSRDSLNSPLHF.

This clonotype has at least ten counts. This chain uses TRBV4-3 with TRBJ2-1; 10 positions match TRBD2. This CDR3 spans 19 amino acids. J lost 6 bases, V lost 0 bases, and 14 bases had no gene match. Germline CDR1 reads LGHNA; CDR2 reads YSLEER. The CDR3 nucleotides read TGCGCCAGCAGCCAAGAAACAATTCTAGCGGGGGCTCGGGGCAATGAGCAGTTCTTC. Translating it yields CASSQETILAGARGNEQFF.

As regards this clonotype: It may be a read error: a sequence one base away is much more abundant. For the CDR3, the DNA is TGTGCCACCAGCGGCAAACTAGCCAAAAAAATTCAGTACTTC. Translating it yields CATSGKLAKKIQYF. The chain combines TRBV15 with TRBJ2-4, with D possibly TRBD2 on 6 matching bases. Germline CDR1 LNHNV, CDR2 YYDKDF (reference sequence). This CDR3 comprises 14 residues.

Ten or more counts support this clonotype. V is TRBV5-1 and J is TRBJ1-2, with D perhaps TRBD1 (5 bases). The V gene's germline CDR1 is SGHRS and CDR2 YFSETQ. The length of the CDR3 is 14 residues. Trimming stripped 4 bases from V and 1 base from J, with 11 bases between. The CDR3, as DNA: TGCGCCAGCAGCCCGGGACGGCTTAACTATGGCTACACCTTC. Translated: CASSPGRLNYGYTF. The full variable domain, its missing parts supplied by reference TRBV5-1 and TRBJ1-2, is KAGVTQTPRYLIKTRGQQVTLSCSPISGHRSVSWYQQTPGQGLQFLFEYFSETQRNKGNFPGRFSGRQFSNSRSEMNVSTLELGDSALYLCASSPGRLNYGYTFGSGTRLTVV.

This clonotype was seen many times. V is TRBV6-5 and J is TRBJ2-4; D gene unclear. Trimming stripped 4 bases from V and 2 bases from J, with 12 bases between. CDR1 is MNHEY and CDR2 is SVGAGI in the germline V gene. The CDR3 runs 15 residues. The CDR3 spells CASSLSSYPKNIQYF. CDR3 nucleotide sequence: TGTGCCAGCAGTTTGTCGAGTTACCCCAAAAACATTCAGTACTTC.

Points on this clonotype: Given a much more abundant clone one base away, this may be a read error. The genes are TRBV7-2 and TRBJ1-5; D unresolved. The CDR3 is made up of 13 amino acids. Per the germline V gene, CDR1 is SGHTA and CDR2 is FQGNSA. The CDR3 DNA reads as TGTGCCAGCAGCTTAGAGCCGGGAATAAACCAGAATTTT. Translation gives CASSLEPGINQNF.

This clonotype was seen ten or more times. V and J are TRBV9 and TRBJ1-6, with D tentatively TRBD1 (5 bases). Germline V gene sequence: CDR1 SGDLS, CDR2 YYNGEE. V gave up 4 bases and J gave up 5 bases, with 16 bases separating them. CDR3 size: 16 residues. The CDR3 DNA reads as TGTGCCAGCAGCCCCGGGGGGACTCCAAATAATTCACCCCTCCACTTT. It codes for CASSPGGTPNNSPLHF.